This entry describes one T cell receptor beta chain. Its antigen target is currently unknown. No clone much larger than this one lies a single base away; base qualities are absent. The record originates from a study of shared clonotypes between healthy human individuals (dated by TCRdb to the early 2020s). Context from the whole study: The cohort comprised a couple of women and three men aged 18 to 49 years. Libraries were prepared and TCR repertoires were sequenced by different laboratories using diverse techniques, in order to increase sequencing depth and limit assay-specific biases. Leukapheresis yielded between about 0.94 and 10 billion PBMCs per donor. To estimate repertoire size and how much clonotypes are shared between individuals, the study performed deep sequencing of blood TCR repertoires from a few healthy adults. Per donor, three plates each were used for CD4 naive and CD4 memory, two for CD8 naive, and one for CD8 memory.

Using the deep immunoSEQ assay, TCR CDR3 regions were amplified from genomic DNA by multiplex PCR. Extracted genomic DNA from each cell subset was distributed evenly across all wells of several immunoSEQ 96-well plates, and each plate was treated as a replicate. For sorted subsets, each replicate PCR was loaded with roughly 200 ng genomic DNA, equivalent to about 33,000 T cell genomes. The purified libraries were quantified using a Qubit 3.0 fluorometer, sized with a Bioanalyzer 2100, and then quantified again using the KAPA Library Quantification kit. Every immunoSEQ 96-well plate was sequenced on a separate single-read 150-cycle Illumina NextSeq 550 flow cell. From the authors' description of their analysis: The immunoSEQ output contained only junctional sequences without quality scores, so filtering could not match that applied to full-length reads. Sequences were annotated with PyIR, a Python wrapper for IgBLAST v1.9, using IMGT germline references to assign V/J genes and CDR3. Any read was removed if the V/J assignment was weak (E-value above 1e-6), the CDR3 was missing, or the read contained stop codons, out-of-frame junctions, or ambiguous translated residues. V3J clonotypes were defined as sequences sharing an identical inferred V gene, J gene, and CDR3 amino acid sequence. To compute the percentage overlap between repertoires, the number of shared unique clonotypes was divided by the size of the smaller repertoire. Repertoire richness was assessed with RTK rarefaction, the Chao1 estimator, and Recon v2.1 estimates of unobserved clonotypes. OLGA was used to compute generation probabilities for all TCRbeta clonotypes that the gDNA method yielded from a few donors. Sourced from immuneACCESS, this table was stored by TCRdb with only in-frame sequences that have V and J called. A share of the clones is absent; for the studies checked, an unresolved V gene accounts for under half, and the remainder has no known explanation. For V, J and clone size, that table is used; D and trimming come from the DNA. This sample has around 940,000 clones in its table, and over 75% of those were observed once. In total, the top ten clones hold roughly 1.5% of the sample.

Overall results and qualifications from the work: Estimated clonotype richness was generally larger for naive than for memory subsets. Rarefaction of sorted-subset datasets indicated incomplete sequencing despite the large sequencing depth. Clonotypes shared by all four sorted-subset donors showed higher generation probabilities than non-shared clonotypes. Pairwise subsampling indicated that sequencing depth was expected to affect the degree of clonotype sharing among donors. Across a handful of donors, roughly 5% of naive CD4, 3% to 4% of naive CD8, approximately 2.5% of memory CD4, and around 0.4% of memory CD8 clonotypes were shared. Because the study included a small number of donors, the genetic and exposure-history diversity represented was limited. Sampling was limited to blood, and TCR repertoires in tissue likely differ from TCR repertoires in blood.

Healthy HIV-negative adults with no recently reported acute infections or vaccinations were included as donors. Every donor was a Caucasian adult residing in Nashville, Tennessee, USA. Magnetic negative selection was used to enrich CD4+ T cells, after which naive cells were positively selected on CD45RA and the negative fraction became the memory subset. Blood was collected by leukapheresis, and PBMCs were isolated by Ficoll-Histopaque density gradient centrifugation and then cryopreserved in liquid nitrogen vapor phase. Analytical flow cytometry was used to check the purity and quantity of every magnetically sorted T cell population. Genomic DNA was isolated from every sorted fraction and measured by UV absorbance on a Nanodrop 2000c. The sample was memory CD4+ T cells sorted from blood. The cell subset or site label for this specimen denotes: CD45RA-negative fraction. The TCR originated in a man between 18 and 29 years old in good health.

CDR3 region: CASSSPSSAGELFF. The DNA is as follows: TGTGCCAGTAGTTCACCCAGCTCCGCCGGGGAGCTGTTTTTT. The V and J genes are TRBV19 and TRBJ2-2, with no confident D gene call. Its CDR3 holds 14 amino acids, cysteine through phenylalanine. CDR3 DNA only is kept here, 42 bases in frame from base 1. Cut back by 5 bases and 6 bases, the V and J ends lie 13 bases apart. The germline V gene (reference sequence) provides CDR1 LNHDA and CDR2 SQIVND. Beyond the CDR3, the reference TRBV19 and TRBJ2-2 genes provide the residues; the full variable domain reads: DGGITQSPKYLFRKEGQNVTLSCEQNLNHDAMYWYRQDPGQGLRLIYYSQIVNDFQKGDIAEGYSVSREKKESFPLTVTSAQKNPTAFYLCASSSPSSAGELFFGEGSRLTVL.